Presented here are 24 T cell receptor beta chains from one specimen sequenced in a study of cytomegalovirus exposure and HLA in healthy donors. This PCR relied on a set of 60 Vbeta primers and 13 Jbeta primers. The method was immunoSEQ multiplex PCR; TCRdb's version includes in-frame clones alone and lacks a portion of them. Here the sample spans about 140,000 clones, 70% to 85% being singletons. Sequences were obtained from PBMCs. These receptors originate from a male donor in good health and CMV-seronegative.

The gene calls are TRBV9 and TRBJ2-2, with TRBD1 identical over 7 bases. The CDR3 extends over 16 amino acids. Germline CDR1 reads SGDLS; CDR2 reads YYNGEE. Trimming removed 7 bases from V and 0 bases from J; junction bases left unmatched: 9. The CDR3 region is CASLFWTGPNTGELFF. CDR3 DNA sequence: TGTGCCAGCCTCTTTTGGACAGGACCGAACACCGGGGAGCTGTTTTTT.

This chain links TRBV6-1 with TRBJ2-7; 9 bases are a match to TRBD1. The CDR3 is 15 amino acids. Per the germline V gene, CDR1 is MNHNS and CDR2 is SASEGT. The V segment lost 1 base and the J segment 7 bases; nucleotides outside the gene matches: 8. The CDR3 DNA is TGTGCCAGCAGTGAAGGGACAGGGGACTTTCGGGAGCAGTACTTC. Its translation is CASSEGTGDFREQYF.

The chain combines TRBV27 with TRBJ2-1; 14 bases agree with TRBD2. The trim removed 5 bases at V and 2 bases at J, leaving 5 bases unmatched. From germline, CDR1 is MNHEY and CDR2 SMNVEV (reference sequence). This CDR3 region has 17 residues. CDR3 DNA: TGTGCCAGCAGTCCGGGGACTAGCGGGAGCACCTACAATGAGCAGTTCTTC. Protein: CASSPGTSGSTYNEQFF.

The sample holds one count of this clone. CDR3 bases: TGTGCCAGCAGTTTGGGCGCAGGTAAATTTTATGGCTACACCTTC. Protein: CASSLGAGKFYGYTF. The V gene is TRBV28, the J gene TRBJ1-2; no reliable D call. This CDR3 has 15 residues. V dropped 3 bases and J dropped 5 bases, with 16 bases sitting between them. Looked up from germline, CDR1 is MDHEN and CDR2 is SYDVKM.

V gene TRBV7-8 combines with J gene TRBJ2-1, with TRBD2 identical over 8 bases. The junction had 13 bases not matched to a gene; V was cut back by 6 bases and J by 6 bases. Looked up from germline, CDR1 is SGHVS and CDR2 is FQNEAQ. This CDR3 comprises 16 residues. The chain's CDR3 is CASRGGSGAPGNEQFF. In DNA, the CDR3 is TGTGCCAGCAGGGGGGGTAGCGGGGCCCCCGGCAATGAGCAGTTCTTC.

The rearrangement uses TRBV5-1 and TRBJ2-2; 8 bases agree with TRBD1. The CDR3 is 16 amino acids. In germline, CDR1 is SGHRS, CDR2 YFSETQ. The trim removed 4 bases at V and 6 bases at J, leaving 11 bases unmatched. CDR3 coding DNA: TGCGCCAGCAGCCCGAGGGGACAGGCCGTCCCCGGGGAGCTGTTTTTT. It yields the protein CASSPRGQAVPGELFF.

The chain carries TRBV5-6 and TRBJ2-4; 15 nucleotides match TRBD2. V was pared by 4 bases and J by 9 bases, with 8 bases of the junction left unmatched. Germline V gives CDR1 SGHDT, CDR2 YYEEEE. The CDR3 is 16 residues long. The CDR3 reads CASSIGLAGGPGIQYF. Written as DNA, the CDR3 is TGTGCCAGCAGCATTGGACTAGCGGGGGGGCCTGGCATTCAGTACTTC.

This clone has only one observation. V and J are TRBV27 and TRBJ2-7, with D perhaps matching TRBD1 (7 bases). This CDR3 has 16 amino acids. The germline V gene encodes CDR1 MNHEY and CDR2 SMNVEV (reference sequence). Between the trimmed V and J ends, which lost 4 bases and 1 base, there was a span of 17 bases. The CDR3: CASSWTQGTSSYEQYF. CDR3 sequence (DNA): TGTGCCAGCAGTTGGACACAGGGGACTTCGTCCTACGAGCAGTACTTC.

This clone showed up just a few times. The V and J genes are TRBV7-9 and TRBJ2-3; 11 nucleotides agree with TRBD2. CDR3 length: 16 amino acids. Per germline, CDR1 SEHNR and CDR2 FQNEAQ (reference sequence). V lost 5 bases to trimming and J lost 6 bases; unmatched junction nucleotides: 10. CDR3 nucleotides: TGTGCCAGCAGCCAAGACGTAGCGGGGGGGCCGGATACGCAGTATTTT. Translating gives CASSQDVAGGPDTQYF.

The chain links TRBV11-2 to TRBJ1-2; D gene ambiguous. The ends were cut back, 2 bases at V and 7 bases at J, with 8 bases in the middle. The CDR3 covers 12 residues. Germline V gives CDR1 SGHAT, CDR2 FQNNGV. CDR3 region: CASSLSVVGYTF. For the CDR3, the DNA is TGTGCCAGCAGCTTAAGCGTGGTTGGCTACACCTTC.

The chain combines TRBV29-1 with TRBJ2-7; 7 bases are shared with TRBD1. Unmatched junction bases numbered 11, after V lost 4 bases and J lost 2 bases. Germline-derived CDR1 and CDR2 are SQVTM and ANQGSEA. The CDR3 consists of 15 residues. The CDR3 loop reads CSVATTGSPPYEQYF. In DNA, the CDR3 is TGCAGCGTTGCAACGACAGGGTCTCCCCCCTACGAGCAGTACTTC.

This clone appeared a single time. This chain links TRBV7-6 with TRBJ2-3; 16 bases line up with TRBD2. Per germline, CDR1 SGHVS and CDR2 FNYEAQ. V lost 5 bases, J lost 4 bases, and 3 bases stayed unmatched. The CDR3 extends over 16 amino acids. The CDR3 region has the DNA TGTGCCAGCAGCCTCGGGACTAGCGGGGGGGCAGATACGCAGTATTTT. Protein sequence: CASSLGTSGGADTQYF.

The V gene is TRBV6-6, the J gene TRBJ2-3; D is perhaps TRBD2 (6 bases). V lost 8 bases and J lost 1, with 10 bases in between. Per germline, CDR1 MNHNY and CDR2 SVGAGI (reference sequence). This CDR3 region has 13 residues. The CDR3 region has the DNA TGTGCCAGCGAGACTAGGGGCACAGATACGCAGTATTTT. This gives the protein CASETRGTDTQYF.

The gene calls are TRBV5-1 and TRBJ1-2, with 10 bases matching TRBD1. The CDR3 is 16 residues long. Germline V gene lookup returns CDR1 SGHRS and CDR2 YFSETQ. With 4 bases clipped from V and 2 bases from J, the junction kept 8 bases outside the gene matches. CDR3 sequence reads: CASSAAGTGANYGYTF. CDR3 bases: TGCGCCAGCAGCGCAGCCGGGACAGGGGCCAACTATGGCTACACCTTC.

The V gene is TRBV6-1, the J gene TRBJ2-2; 7 bases are shared with TRBD1. The V and J ends lost 6 bases and 5 bases, in that order; junction bases with no gene match: 3. The CDR3 covers 13 residues. The V gene's germline CDR1 is MNHNS and CDR2 SASEGT. The CDR3 region has the DNA TGTGCCAGCAGGGAACAGGGGACCGGGGAGCTGTTTTTT. It translates to CASREQGTGELFF.

The V gene is TRBV25-1, the J gene TRBJ2-3; 7 bases align to TRBD1. The CDR3 sequence is 17 residues long. Germline V gene sequence: CDR1 MGHDK, CDR2 SYGVNS. V lost 2 bases, J lost 4 bases, and 12 bases stayed unmatched. Written as DNA, the CDR3 is TGTGCCAGCAGTGAAAGGTGGGAGACAGGGACCCCAGATACGCAGTATTTT. Translation gives CASSERWETGTPDTQYF.

J is TRBJ1-4 and V is TRBV19; 9 bases match TRBD1. Trimming cost V 5 bases and J 8 bases; bases outside gene matches: 12. The CDR3 length is 16 residues. Germline V gives CDR1 LNHDA, CDR2 SQIVND (reference sequence). CDR3: CASSGGQGRVEEKLFF. The CDR3 DNA reads TGTGCCAGTAGTGGGGGACAGGGAAGAGTAGAAGAAAAACTGTTTTTT.

The CDR3: CASSLVGGGANEQFF. In DNA, the CDR3 is TGTGCCAGCAGCTTGGTGGGGGGGGGAGCGAATGAGCAGTTCTTC. The chain uses TRBV5-8 and TRBJ2-1; 7 bases are shared with TRBD2. The CDR3 is 15 residues long. Looked up from germline, CDR1 is SGHTS and CDR2 is YDEGEE. V lost 0 bases, J lost 7 bases, and 7 bases stayed unmatched.

The gene calls are TRBV28 and TRBJ2-5; D is possibly TRBD1 (5 bases). The CDR3 has 18 amino acids. V gave up 6 bases and J gave up 0 bases, with 23 bases separating them. Germline CDR1 MDHEN, CDR2 SYDVKM. The CDR3 DNA reads TGTGCCAGCAGCCAACCCGGTTTGACAGAATCACACCAAGAGACCCAGTACTTC. Translating gives CASSQPGLTESHQETQYF.

The chain employs TRBV9 and TRBJ2-7; D is unclear. Trimming stripped 0 bases from V and 0 bases from J, with 13 bases between. CDR3 size: 16 residues. The germline V gene has CDR1 SGDLS and CDR2 YYNGEE. The CDR3, as DNA: TGTGCCAGCAGCGTAGGTCCGGGTACGAGCTCCTACGAGCAGTACTTC. Translated, it gives CASSVGPGTSSYEQYF.

The chain recombines TRBV4-2 with TRBJ2-5, with TRBD2 matching over 16 bases. Judging by the DNA end, TRBJ2-7 fits better; the J call may be wrong. The CDR3 runs to 18 residues. CDR1 is LGHNA and CDR2 is YNFKEQ in the germline V gene. CDR3 amino acids: CASTPGTSGRGDSYEQYF. The CDR3, as DNA: TGTGCCAGCACTCCCGGGACTAGCGGGAGGGGGGACTCCTACGAGCAGTACTTC.

This chain uses TRBV11-2 with TRBJ1-1; D is ambiguous. The V gene lost 2 bases and the J gene lost 2 bases, with 12 bases spanning the gap. The germline gives CDR1 SGHAT, CDR2 FQNNGV. The CDR3 extends over 15 amino acids. In DNA form, the CDR3 reads TGTGCCAGCAGCTTAAGCCTGGGAGGTAACACTGAAGCTTTCTTT. Translating it yields CASSLSLGGNTEAFF.

CDR3 in DNA: TGTGCCAGCAGCTCCCGAGGGGGTCCGATGAACACTGAAGCTTTCTTT. As protein: CASSSRGGPMNTEAFF. The chain is built from TRBV9 and TRBJ1-1; D is possibly TRBD1 (6 bases). Trimming cost V 4 bases and J 0 bases, with 16 bases left between them. This CDR3 is 16 amino acids long. Germline assignment: CDR1 SGDLS and CDR2 YYNGEE.

This chain links TRBV6-1 with TRBJ2-7, with 7 positions matching TRBD1. V trimming: 6 bases; J trimming: 9 bases; junction bases outside the gene matches: 17. The CDR3 is 15 amino acids. Germline CDR1 and CDR2: MNHNS and SASEGT. CDR3 DNA sequence: TGTGCCAGCAGAATTCAGGACAGGTCCTACTCGGGGCAGTACTTC. Translating gives CASRIQDRSYSGQYF.